The 15 T cell receptor beta chains below all came from one sample that was sequenced in a study of long-term antiretroviral therapy in people with HIV. Survey level was the resolution at which the v3.0 immunoSEQ assay ran. The repertoire was sequenced with immunoSEQ multiplex PCR; TCRdb's copy has only in-frame clones and lacks some. This table holds just over 15,000 clones, roughly 80% found once. Source: unsorted PBMCs, taken just before starting antiretroviral therapy. These receptors were collected from a man between 40 and 49 years old with HIV.

The chain is built from TRBV5-5 and TRBJ2-1; the match to TRBD2 covers 8 bases. From germline, CDR1 is SGHKS and CDR2 YYEKEE (reference sequence). CDR3 length equals 16 residues. The trim removed 3 bases at V and 3 bases at J, leaving 8 bases unmatched. The CDR3 coding sequence is TGTGCCAGCAGCTCCGTAGCGGGACTGTACTACAATGAGCAGTTCTTC. Its translation is CASSSVAGLYYNEQFF.

This clone was seen just once. The chain carries TRBV7-2 and TRBJ2-1; TRBD1 is a possible D gene (6 bases). Trimming pared 5 bases from V and 3 bases from J, leaving 11 bases between. The germline V gene encodes CDR1 SGHTA and CDR2 FQGNSA. CDR3 length equals 14 residues. The CDR3 sequence: CASSPGQNYNEQFF. The CDR3 region has the DNA TGTGCCAGCAGCCCCGGACAGAACTACAATGAGCAGTTCTTC.

In DNA form, the CDR3 reads TGTGCCAGCAGCGACACGGTGACCGGGGAGCTGTTTTTT. This sequence encodes CASSDTVTGELFF. The genes are TRBV11-1 and TRBJ2-2; no clear D. CDR1 is SGHAT and CDR2 is FQDESV in the germline V gene (reference sequence). V lost 5 bases to trimming and J lost 5 bases, with 9 bases between them. This CDR3 contains 13 residues. The variable domain in full, completed from reference TRBV11-1 and TRBJ2-2, reads EAEVAQSPRYKITEKSQAVAFWCDPISGHATLYWYRQILGQGPELLVQFQDESVVDDSQLPKDRFSAERLKGVDSTLKIQPAELGDSAMYLCASSDTVTGELFFGEGSRLTVL.

V is TRBV7-9 and J is TRBJ1-1; possible D gene TRBD1, 5 bases. CDR1 SEHNR and CDR2 FQNEAQ come from the germline V gene (reference sequence). The CDR3 has 15 amino acids. V was cut by 1 base and J by 2 bases, with 11 bases left in between. The DNA for the CDR3 is TGTGCCAGCAGCTTAGTCTTCGGGGGAAACACTGAAGCTTTCTTT. This codes for CASSLVFGGNTEAFF. The complete variable domain, with remaining parts taken from reference TRBV7-9 and TRBJ1-1, reads DTGVSQNPRHKITKRGQNVTFRCDPISEHNRLYWYRQTLGQGPEFLTYFQNEAQLEKSRLLSDRFSAERPKGSFSTLEIQRTEQGDSAMYLCASSLVFGGNTEAFFGQGTRLTVV.

The chain employs TRBV6-5 and TRBJ1-5; D remains unclear. The CDR3 runs to 15 residues. The germline V gene has CDR1 MNHEY and CDR2 SVGAGI. V lost 5 bases and J lost 0, with 11 bases in between. Here the CDR3 DNA reads TGTGCCAGCAGTCCCCGGCAATATAGCAATCAGCCCCAGCATTTT. This gives the protein CASSPRQYSNQPQHF.

Only a few counts were recorded for this clone. The rearrangement links TRBV7-9 to TRBJ2-2; D may correspond to TRBD1 or TRBD2 (5 bases each). V shed 5 bases and J shed 9 bases, with 16 bases lying between them. From germline, CDR1 is SEHNR and CDR2 FQNEAQ (reference sequence). The CDR3 spans 14 residues. CDR3 residues: CASSMGRIKRELFF. The CDR3 DNA follows: TGTGCCAGCAGCATGGGACGGATCAAGCGGGAGCTGTTTTTT.

The chain carries TRBV5-4 and TRBJ2-1; 7 nucleotides align to TRBD1. This CDR3 has 15 residues. Per the germline V gene, CDR1 is SGHNT and CDR2 is YYREEE (reference sequence). The V gene end was trimmed by 4 bases and the J gene end by 8 bases; junction bases not matched to a gene: 12. Here the CDR3 reads CASSPGTVGSYEQFF. The DNA for the CDR3 is TGTGCCAGCAGCCCCGGGACAGTGGGCTCATATGAGCAGTTCTTC.

V usage is TRBV15 and J usage is TRBJ2-7; D not certain. The CDR3 loop spans 15 amino acids. The V and J ends lost 5 bases and 0 bases respectively, with 14 bases between them. The germline CDR1 and CDR2 sequences are LNHNV and YYDKDF (reference sequence). The CDR3 reads CATSAEVPPSYEQYF. DNA of the CDR3: TGTGCCACCAGCGCAGAGGTGCCGCCCTCCTACGAGCAGTACTTC.

The gene calls are TRBV5-1 and TRBJ1-4; 9 bases are a match to TRBD1. The length of the CDR3 is 15 residues. Trimming at V came to 2 bases and at J to 8 bases, leaving 7 bases not matched to a gene. Germline lookup yields CDR1 SGHRS and CDR2 YFSETQ. The CDR3 sequence is CASSFGQGIFEKLFF. The DNA of the CDR3 is TGCGCCAGCAGCTTCGGACAGGGGATCTTCGAAAAACTGTTTTTT.

CDR3: CASSEGGTVVAYTF. CDR3 bases: TGTGCCAGCAGTGAAGGCGGGACAGTAGTAGCCTACACCTTC. This chain connects TRBV6-1 to TRBJ1-2; TRBD1 matches at 7 bases. This CDR3 has 14 amino acids. Germline V gene sequence: CDR1 MNHNS, CDR2 SASEGT. J was trimmed by 10 bases and V by 1 base; bases with no gene match: 9.

The chain is built from TRBV29-1 and TRBJ2-1; D gene uncertain. The germline CDR1 and CDR2 sequences are SQVTM and ANQGSEA. The CDR3 is 12 residues long. V dropped 4 bases and J dropped 9 bases, with 13 bases sitting between them. The CDR3 spells CSVVWVALEQFF. The CDR3, as DNA: TGCAGCGTTGTTTGGGTGGCTCTTGAGCAGTTCTTC.

The rearrangement links TRBV28 to TRBJ2-7; tentatively, D is TRBD1 (6 bases). The CDR3 is 13 amino acids. Germline CDR1 is MDHEN and CDR2 is SYDVKM. Between the trimmed V and J ends, which lost 10 bases and 0 bases, there was a span of 13 bases. The CDR3 DNA follows: TGTGCCACCTCACAGGGTCTCTCCTACGAGCAGTACTTC. Translated: CATSQGLSYEQYF.

This clone has a handful of counts. V usage is TRBV10-3 and J usage is TRBJ2-7; 10 bases fit TRBD1. V was clipped by 4 bases and J by 0 bases; unmatched bases: 3. Germline V gene data show CDR1 as ENHRY and CDR2 as SYGVKD. The CDR3 spans 15 residues. The CDR3 is CAISAGDRGSYEQYF. Here the CDR3 DNA reads TGTGCCATCAGTGCCGGGGACAGGGGCTCCTACGAGCAGTACTTC.

The genes are TRBV4-1 and TRBJ1-2, with TRBD1 matching over 9 bases. The CDR3 length is 15 residues. CDR1 and CDR2 from the germline V gene are MGHRA and YSYEKL. J gave up 7 bases and V 1 base, and 7 bases lay outside the gene matches. The DNA of the CDR3 is TGCGCCAGCAGCCAAGTGGCACAGGGGGCGGGTGGCTACACCTTC. Its protein product is CASSQVAQGAGGYTF.

This chain uses TRBV27 with TRBJ1-5; unclear D gene. Germline V CDR1 and CDR2: MNHEY, SMNVEV (reference sequence). V dropped 1 base and J dropped 4 bases, with 5 bases sitting between them. CDR3 length: 13 amino acids. The CDR3 sequence: CASSLLGNQPQHF. CDR3 in DNA: TGTGCCAGCAGTTTATTGGGGAATCAGCCCCAGCATTTT.